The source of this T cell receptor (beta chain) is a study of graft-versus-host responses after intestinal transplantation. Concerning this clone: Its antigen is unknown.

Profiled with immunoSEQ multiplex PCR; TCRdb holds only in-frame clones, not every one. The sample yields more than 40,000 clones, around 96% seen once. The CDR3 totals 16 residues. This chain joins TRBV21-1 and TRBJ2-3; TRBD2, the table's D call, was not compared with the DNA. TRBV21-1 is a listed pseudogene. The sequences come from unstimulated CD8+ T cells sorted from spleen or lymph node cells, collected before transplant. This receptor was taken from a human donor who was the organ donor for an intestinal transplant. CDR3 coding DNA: TGTGCCAGCAGAAGGAGCGGGGGGGATGTCACAGATACGCAGTATTTT. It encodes CASRRSGGDVTDTQYF.